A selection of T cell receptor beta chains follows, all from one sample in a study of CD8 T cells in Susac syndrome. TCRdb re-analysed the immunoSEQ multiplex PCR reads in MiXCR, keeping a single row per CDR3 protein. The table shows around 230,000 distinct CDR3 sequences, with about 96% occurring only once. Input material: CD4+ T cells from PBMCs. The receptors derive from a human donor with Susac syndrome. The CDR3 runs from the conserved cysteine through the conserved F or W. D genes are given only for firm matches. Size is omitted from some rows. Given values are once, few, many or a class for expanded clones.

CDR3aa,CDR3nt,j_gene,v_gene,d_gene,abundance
CATASTPGQGGEQFF,TGTGCCACCGCCTCAACTCCGGGACAGGGGGGTGAGCAGTTCTTC,TRBJ2-1,TRBV24-1,TRBD1,NA
CAWRVGLGAAIAGGPVDYEQFF,TGTGCCTGGAGGGTCGGGCTGGGAGCCGCAATAGCGGGAGGGCCAGTGGATTATGAGCAGTTCTTC,TRBJ2-1,TRBV30,TRBD2,NA
CSAGYPDTQYF,TGCAGTGCAGGTTATCCAGATACGCAGTATTTT,TRBJ2-3,TRBV20-1,NA,NA
CASSLAGLIYGYTF,TGTGCCAGCAGCTTAGCTGGGCTGATCTATGGCTACACCTTC,TRBJ1-2,TRBV7-9,NA,NA
CASSYFARSGDNEQFF,TGTGCCAGCAGTTATTTTGCCAGGTCTGGGGACAATGAGCAGTTCTTC,TRBJ2-1,TRBV6-2/TRBV6-3,NA,NA
CASSQVLWGATEAFF,TGTGCCAGCAGCCAAGTCCTTTGGGGGGCCACTGAAGCTTTCTTT,TRBJ1-1,TRBV3-1,NA,NA
CASSLTGGLYSPLHF,TGTGCCAGCAGCCTAACAGGTGGACTCTACTCACCCCTCCACTTT,TRBJ1-6,TRBV14,NA,NA
CSARVGNALYEQYF,TGCAGTGCTAGAGTGGGCAACGCGCTCTACGAGCAGTACTTC,TRBJ2-7,TRBV20-1,NA,NA
CASNRNTEAFF,TGTGCCAGCAATCGGAACACTGAAGCTTTCTTT,TRBJ1-1,TRBV6-5,NA,NA
CASSESGLAGVVQYF,TGCGCCAGCAGTGAGTCGGGACTAGCGGGAGTAGTGCAGTATTTT,TRBJ2-3,TRBV10-1,TRBD2,NA
CASSLAGRETQYF,TGTGCCAGCAGCCTAGCGGGAAGAGAGACCCAGTACTTC,TRBJ2-5,TRBV27,TRBD2,NA
CASSHIRGGGTYGYTF,TGCGCCAGCAGCCATATCCGAGGGGGGGGCACCTATGGCTACACCTTC,TRBJ1-2,TRBV5-1,NA,NA
CAISENNEQFF,TGTGCCATCTCGGAAAACAATGAGCAGTTCTTC,TRBJ2-1,TRBV28,NA,NA
CASSFGNPSNQPQHF,TGTGCCAGCAGTTTTGGAAACCCTAGCAATCAGCCCCAGCATTTT,TRBJ1-5,TRBV28,NA,NA
CASSWAAVNTEAFF,TGTGCCAGTAGCTGGGCAGCTGTGAACACTGAAGCTTTCTTT,TRBJ1-1,TRBV19,NA,NA
CASRPGGSTYEQYF,TGTGCCAGCAGGCCGGGGGGCAGCACCTACGAGCAGTACTTC,TRBJ2-7,TRBV27,NA,once
CASSQEFGGKQFF,TGCGCCAGCAGCCAAGAGTTTGGGGGCAAGCAGTTCTTC,TRBJ2-1,TRBV4-1,NA,once
CSANTWDEQYF,TGCAGCGCCAACACTTGGGACGAGCAGTACTTC,TRBJ2-7,TRBV29-1,NA,NA
CSVGGRPSQYF,TGCAGCGTGGGCGGGAGGCCCTCCCAGTATTTT,TRBJ2-3,TRBV29-1,TRBD2,NA
CASRSQGGAQHF,TGTGCCAGCAGGTCACAGGGTGGAGCCCAGCATTTT,TRBJ1-5,TRBV6-5,NA,NA
CASSLGVGSSYEQYF,TGCGCCAGCAGCTTGGGTGTCGGAAGCTCCTACGAGCAGTACTTC,TRBJ2-7,TRBV5-1,NA,NA
CASSFSFKGVYEQYF,TGTGCCAGCAGTTTCTCCTTCAAAGGGGTCTACGAGCAGTACTTC,TRBJ2-7,TRBV28,NA,NA
CASSQQVMNTEAFF,TGTGCCAGCAGCCAACAGGTTATGAACACTGAAGCTTTCTTT,TRBJ1-1,TRBV7-9,NA,NA
CASRPSVAETQYF,TGTGCCAGCAGACCGAGCGTGGCCGAGACCCAGTACTTC,TRBJ2-5,TRBV2,NA,NA
CASSGNRSNQPQHF,TGTGCCAGCAGCGGTAACAGAAGCAATCAGCCCCAGCATTTT,TRBJ1-5,TRBV9,NA,NA
CSAALDSYEQYF,TGCAGTGCTGCGTTGGACTCCTACGAGCAGTACTTC,TRBJ2-7,TRBV20-1,NA,NA
CASSFLAGGLTAEQFF,TGTGCCAGCAGCTTTCTGGCGGGAGGTTTAACGGCTGAGCAGTTCTTC,TRBJ2-1,TRBV7-2,TRBD2,NA
CATAGLAGMSVGSTQYF,TGTGCCACAGCGGGACTAGCGGGGATGAGCGTGGGAAGCACGCAGTATTTT,TRBJ2-3,TRBV10-3,TRBD2,NA
CASSRTRSDTGELFF,TGTGCCAGCAGCCGGACTAGGTCTGACACCGGGGAGCTGTTTTTT,TRBJ2-2,TRBV7-8,TRBD2,NA
CASSIGTRQFF,TGTGCCAGTAGTATAGGGACCAGGCAGTTCTTC,TRBJ2-1,TRBV19,NA,NA
CASSWPGSSYYGYTF,TGTGCCAGCAGCTGGCCAGGGTCATCGTACTATGGCTACACCTTC,TRBJ1-2,TRBV7-9,NA,NA
CASSVAGSPDTQYF,TGTGCCAGCAGCGTAGCCGGGAGTCCAGATACGCAGTATTTT,TRBJ2-3,TRBV9,NA,once
CSVQGGHSNQPQHF,TGCAGCGTCCAAGGGGGACATAGCAATCAGCCCCAGCATTTT,TRBJ1-5,TRBV29-1,NA,NA
CASSLWGGIRAEAFF,TGTGCCAGCAGTTTATGGGGAGGGATTAGGGCTGAAGCTTTCTTT,TRBJ1-1,TRBV28,NA,NA
CASSQDTREQYF,TGTGCCAGCAGCCAAGACACCCGAGAGCAGTACTTC,TRBJ2-7,TRBV3-1,NA,NA
CASSLTLAAIGDTQYF,TGTGCCAGCAGCTTAACGCTAGCGGCTATTGGAGATACGCAGTATTTT,TRBJ2-3,TRBV7-3,TRBD2,NA
CATSRVNRFEAFF,TGTGCCACCAGCAGAGTAAACCGATTTGAAGCTTTCTTT,TRBJ1-1,TRBV15,NA,once
CASSSLGVANEKLFF,TGTGCCAGCAGCTCCTTGGGGGTTGCTAATGAAAAACTGTTTTTT,TRBJ1-4,TRBV27,NA,NA
CASSQQLRGVNTEAFF,TGCGCCAGCAGCCAGCAACTCCGGGGGGTGAACACTGAAGCTTTCTTT,TRBJ1-1,TRBV4-1,NA,NA
CASRAGTALETQYF,TGTGCCAGCAGAGCTGGGACAGCCTTGGAGACCCAGTACTTC,TRBJ2-5,TRBV2,TRBD1,once
CSAIFGQGKEQYF,TGCAGTGCCATCTTCGGACAGGGCAAAGAGCAGTACTTC,TRBJ2-7,TRBV20-1,TRBD1,NA
CATSSFGKGEQETQYF,TGTGCCACCAGCAGTTTCGGGAAAGGGGAACAAGAGACCCAGTACTTC,TRBJ2-5,TRBV15,NA,NA
CSVDPVSNEQFF,TGCAGCGTCGACCCGGTTAGCAATGAGCAGTTCTTC,TRBJ2-1,TRBV29-1,NA,NA
CASSQPPSASGRSSRSYNEQFF,TGCGCCAGCAGTCAACCGCCCTCGGCTAGCGGGAGGAGTAGTCGATCCTACAATGAGCAGTTCTTC,TRBJ2-1,TRBV23-1,TRBD2,NA
CASSQDVMGLYF,TGTGCCAGCAGCCAAGATGTAATGGGACTCTATTTT,TRBJ1-3,TRBV4-2,NA,NA
CASSLAGESYEQYF,TGTGCCAGCTCCCTAGCGGGAGAGAGCTACGAGCAGTACTTC,TRBJ2-7,TRBV18,TRBD2,NA
CAVRNYEQYF,TGTGCCGTCAGGAACTACGAGCAGTACTTC,TRBJ2-7,TRBV28,NA,NA
CASSSPLRLAGDRVGELFF,TGTGCCAGCAGCTCCCCCCTTCGACTAGCGGGAGATCGGGTGGGGGAGCTGTTTTTT,TRBJ2-2,TRBV12-3/TRBV12-4,TRBD2,NA
CASSQRPSRDEQYF,TGCGCCAGCAGCCAAAGACCATCCCGAGACGAGCAGTACTTC,TRBJ2-7,TRBV4-1,NA,NA